This TCR beta chain was recovered during a study of early T cells in non-severe SARS-CoV-2 infection. CDR1 is LNHDA, CDR2 SQIVND, per germline (reference sequence). V shed 3 bases and J 0 bases; nucleotides not matched to a gene: 1. CDR3 size: 15 residues. Unique molecular identifiers (one per individual cDNA molecule) were attached. TCRdb reprocessed the 5' RACE reads via MiXCR and lists one record per CDR3 protein. The sample yields just over 95,000 distinct CDR3 sequences, about 10% seen once. The genes are TRBV19 and TRBJ2-1, with 8 bases that match TRBD1. The receptor's source is an adult who was a healthcare worker with PCR-confirmed SARS-CoV-2 infection or an uninfected control (not recorded which). The sequenced material came from whole blood. The CDR3 reads CASSIDRGSYNEQFF. The CDR3 coding sequence is TGTGCCAGTAGTATTGACAGGGGCTCCTACAATGAGCAGTTCTTC.